This T cell receptor (beta chain) was captured in a study of cytomegalovirus exposure and HLA in healthy donors. Amplification used 60 Vbeta primers and 13 Jbeta primers. Generated by immunoSEQ multiplex PCR, the TCRdb table keeps only in-frame clones and is missing some. The sample consists of more than 150,000 clones, over 65% of them appearing once. The CDR3 is 15 residues long. V gave up 6 bases and J gave up 2 bases; unmatched junction bases: 6. The germline gives CDR1 MGHDK, CDR2 SYGVNS. Sequenced: PBMCs. This TCR was sampled from a man aged 18-30 years in good health and CMV-seronegative. V usage is TRBV25-1 and J usage is TRBJ2-3; 9 nucleotides line up with TRBD2. CDR3 coding DNA: TGTGCCAGCAGCAGTCAGCGGGGGGCCACAGATACGCAGTATTTT. Translation: CASSSQRGATDTQYF.